The 10 T cell receptor beta chains listed next were all sequenced from one sample in a study of cytomegalovirus exposure and HLA in healthy donors. Researchers ran the PCR with 60 Vbeta and 13 Jbeta primers. Generated by immunoSEQ multiplex PCR, the TCRdb table keeps only in-frame clones and is missing some. This sample has under 200,000 clones; approximately 71% occur once, and the top ten carry under 7%. Specimen: PBMCs. The receptors shown here come from a woman under 30 in good health and CMV-seropositive.

V usage is TRBV10-1 and J usage is TRBJ1-1; D unresolved. This CDR3 has 14 amino acids. Germline CDR1 is WNHNN and CDR2 is SYGVQD (reference sequence). V was clipped by 7 bases and J by 1 base, with 13 bases between them. Here the CDR3 reads CASNWAPRNTEAFF. The CDR3 nucleotides are TGCGCCAGCAACTGGGCCCCCCGGAACACTGAAGCTTTCTTT.

This clone has just a few counts. The genes are TRBV19 and TRBJ1-1; TRBD1 matches 8 bases. The germline V gene has CDR1 LNHDA and CDR2 SQIVND (reference sequence). This CDR3 region has 14 residues. With V trimmed by 3 bases and J by 5 bases, 5 bases remained unmatched. CDR3 sequence reads: CASSIQGAWTEAFF. For the CDR3, the DNA is TGTGCCAGTAGTATCCAGGGGGCATGGACTGAAGCTTTCTTT.

The chain links TRBV4-3 to TRBJ2-1; a weak D match, TRBD1 (5 bases). Germline values: CDR1 LGHNA, CDR2 YSLEER. This CDR3 region has 15 residues. Trimming cost V 0 bases and J 7 bases, with 13 bases left between them. The CDR3 sequence: CASSQDKGVWNEQFF. For the CDR3, the DNA is TGCGCCAGCAGCCAAGATAAAGGGGTTTGGAATGAGCAGTTCTTC.

This clone has just one count. The chain carries TRBV2 and TRBJ2-2, with 10 bases lining up with TRBD2. CDR1 and CDR2 from the germline V gene are SNHLY and FYNNEI. CDR3 length equals 15 residues. Trimming at V came to 6 bases and at J to 6 bases, leaving 7 bases not matched to a gene. The CDR3 sequence is CASSIAGGRAGELFF. The CDR3 coding sequence is TGTGCCAGCAGCATAGCGGGGGGCAGGGCCGGGGAGCTGTTTTTT. The full variable domain, its missing parts supplied by reference TRBV2 and TRBJ2-2, is EPEVTQTPSHQVTQMGQEVILRCVPISNHLYFYWYRQILGQKVEFLVSFYNNEISEKSEIFDDQFSVERPDGSNFTLKIRSTKLEDSAMYFCASSIAGGRAGELFFGEGSRLTVL.

The chain combines TRBV11-3 with TRBJ1-1; the match to TRBD1 covers 9 bases. Trimming at V came to 2 bases and at J to 11 bases, leaving 6 bases not matched to a gene. The germline CDR1 and CDR2 sequences are SGHNT and YENEEA. The CDR3 contains 13 residues. The CDR3 loop reads CASSLSYRGRAFF. The CDR3 DNA sequence: TGTGCCAGCAGCTTATCGTACAGGGGGCGGGCTTTCTTT.

This clone was detected only once. This chain links TRBV6-1 with TRBJ2-7; TRBD1 aligns across 9 bases. V gave up 6 bases and J gave up 2 bases; unmatched junction bases: 8. The CDR3 totals 15 residues. Germline CDR1 reads MNHNS; CDR2 reads SASEGT. The CDR3 spells CASRNDRGATYEQYF. The CDR3 coding sequence is TGTGCCAGCAGAAATGACAGGGGGGCAACCTACGAGCAGTACTTC.

J is TRBJ1-1 and V is TRBV30; D remains unclear. The germline V gene encodes CDR1 GTSNPN and CDR2 SVGIG (reference sequence). Trimming removed 0 bases at V and 3 bases at J, with 8 bases between. There are 13 residues in the CDR3. This chain's CDR3 is CAWSVIRDTEAFF. The DNA for the CDR3 is TGTGCCTGGAGTGTAATACGGGACACTGAAGCTTTCTTT.

This clone appeared a few times. The V gene is TRBV4-1, the J gene TRBJ2-1, with a weak D call TRBD2 (6 bases). In germline, CDR1 is MGHRA, CDR2 YSYEKL. Trimming removed 5 bases at V and 8 bases at J, with 16 bases between. The CDR3 extends over 14 amino acids. The CDR3 loop reads CASSGGLPTHEQFF. The CDR3 region has the DNA TGCGCCAGCAGCGGGGGACTCCCAACCCATGAGCAGTTCTTC.

The rearrangement uses TRBV11-1 and TRBJ2-1; 11 nucleotides match TRBD2. Germline CDR1 reads SGHAT; CDR2 reads FQDESV (reference sequence). The CDR3 has 15 amino acids. V lost 2 bases and J lost 5; bases outside the gene matches: 2. CDR3 region: CASSLQLAGDNEQFF. The CDR3 nucleotides are TGTGCCAGCAGCTTACAACTAGCGGGGGACAATGAGCAGTTCTTC.

This clone was seen once. The chain employs TRBV15 and TRBJ1-6; D remains ambiguous. The V gene's germline CDR1 is LNHNV and CDR2 YYDKDF (reference sequence). Trimming cost V 4 bases and J 1 base, with 14 bases left between them. The CDR3 sequence is 17 residues long. CDR3 bases: TGTGCCACCAGCAAGCCCCTTGACGGGTCCTATAATTCACCCCTCCACTTT. This encodes CATSKPLDGSYNSPLHF.